This entry features one T cell receptor (beta chain) sequence. Its antigen remains undetermined. Base quality data are lacking; no much larger clone is found one base away. TCRbeta CDR3 regions were amplified from genomic DNA by means of the immunoSEQ Assay, a bias-controlled multiplex PCR. In the paper's pipeline: Nucleated cell counts per sample were estimated from amplification of reference gene primers within the assay. To quantify the absolute abundance of each unique TCRbeta CDR3 rearrangement, sequence reads were collapsed and filtered. For each sample, productive Simpson clonality was calculated as the square root of Simpson's diversity index over productive rearrangements. TCRdb holds this immuneACCESS table with in-frame rearrangements only. Some clones are missing; in checked studies, unresolved V genes explain under half, and the rest has no known cause. The V and J calls and clone size were taken over from that table, and D and trimming were inferred from the DNA. This sample comprises about 240,000 clones, approximately 83% of them detected only once. The ten largest clones add up to about 3.1% of the sample.

The CDR3 runs 14 amino acids, cysteine and phenylalanine included. Only CDR3 DNA remains: 42 bases, in frame from the first base. CDR1 SGHDT and CDR2 YYEEEE are derived from the germline V gene. The V and J ends are trimmed by 2 bases and 10 bases, leaving 13 bases between them. The data are from a study of blood T cell repertoires in COVID-19 (dated by TCRdb to 2019 to 2021). At the level of the whole study: Collaborator samples came from the United States, Italy and Spain and covered acute and convalescent phases of COVID-19. The prospective study material was composed of cDNA or gDNA derived from T cells, B-cell-depleted T cells, or PBMCs. Subjects who had been exposed to COVID-19, were actively infected with it, or had recovered from it provided the deeply sampled blood TCRbeta repertoires that made up the dataset. The repertoires were released in a freely available public database meant as a resource for research on the immune response to SARS-CoV-2. Samples were obtained from the ongoing ImmuneRACE study (first 160 participants) and from about 1,300 subjects provided by 6 global collaborators. A de-identified subject ID, COVID-19 status, age in years and sex were almost always included in the sample metadata. Where HLA class I and class II types were available, the types were taken from metadata supplied by the sample provider, not from assay-based typing. On the study overall, not on this receptor specifically: Clinical and demographic metadata were provided uncurated, with the amount varying by source and participant.

Another Seattle source contributed samples from volunteer blood donors who had recovered from COVID-19. Whole blood was collected in K2EDTA tubes by collaborating institutions according to the institutions' own protocols. For TCRbeta analysis, collaborators shipped samples in one of three forms: frozen whole blood, isolated PBMCs, or DNA extracted from either of those sample types. Sequenced: peripheral blood. The chain is made from TRBV5-6 and TRBJ1-6; 6 matching bases give a weak D call of TRBD1. The receptor was isolated from a woman in her thirties who had recovered from COVID-19. The CDR3 reads CASSLGDRRSPLHF. Here is the DNA: TGTGCCAGCAGCTTAGGCGACAGGCGGTCACCCCTCCACTTT.